The 17 T cell receptor beta chains listed next were all sequenced from one sample in a study of Ad26.COV2.S vaccination and SARS-CoV-2 variants. The data were produced by immunoSEQ multiplex PCR, yet TCRdb's version contains in-frame clones alone and is incomplete. The table includes around 270,000 clones, around nine tenths detected once. Noted treatment: some 20 received Ad26.COV2.S at low or high dose, single or two shots; several received placebo; per-sample allocation not given. Day 63 after the first injection of vaccine or placebo was the sampling time. The sequences come from peripheral blood, collected in a trial of Ad26.COV2.S vaccine versus placebo. The source is a person aged 18-60 years who received the Ad26.COV2.S COVID-19 vaccine or a placebo.

V is TRBV18 and J is TRBJ2-7, with TRBD2 matching over 8 bases. The CDR3 extends over 14 amino acids. CDR1 and CDR2 (germline): KGHSH, LQKENI. Unmatched junction bases numbered 7, after V lost 5 bases and J lost 4 bases. The CDR3 is CASSTAGRGYEQYV. CDR3 bases: TGTGCCAGCTCAACAGCCGGGAGGGGGTACGAGCAGTACGTC.

The chain joins TRBV6-5 to TRBJ2-3, with 7 positions matching TRBD2. CDR1 and CDR2 (germline): MNHEY, SVGAGI. The CDR3 spans 15 residues. V trimming: 6 bases; J trimming: 2 bases; junction bases outside the gene matches: 8. The CDR3 nucleotides are TGTGCCAGCAGGAGGGCTAGCGGCATCACAGATACGCAGTATTTT. It codes for CASRRASGITDTQYF.

This chain joins TRBV6-1 and TRBJ1-3; D gene unclear. Deletions cut 0 bases from V and 3 bases from J, with 0 bases between. Germline V gene data show CDR1 as MNHNS and CDR2 as SASEGT. The length of the CDR3 is 12 residues. CDR3 protein: CASSEAGNTIYF. The CDR3 DNA sequence: TGTGCCAGCAGTGAAGCTGGAAACACCATATATTTT.

The genes are TRBV12-3 or TRBV12-4 and TRBJ2-7; no clear D gene. The CDR3 covers 13 residues. The V end was cut by 2 bases, the J end by 6 bases, with 11 bases between. CDR3 loop: CASSLYSWTEQYF. The CDR3 coding sequence is TGTGCCAGCAGTTTATACAGTTGGACCGAGCAGTACTTC.

There are a few counts of this clone. This sequence joins TRBV9 and TRBJ1-5; D gene unclear. Per the germline V gene, CDR1 is SGDLS and CDR2 is YYNGEE. V lost 0 bases, J lost 5 bases, and 6 bases lay in between. The length of the CDR3 is 13 residues. CDR3 sequence (DNA): TGTGCCAGCAGCGTAGATTACCATCAGCCCCAGCATTTT. This gives the protein CASSVDYHQPQHF.

The chain links TRBV7-9 to TRBJ2-1; D may correspond to TRBD1 or TRBD2 (5 bases each). Trimming stripped 6 bases from V and 2 bases from J, with 14 bases between. The CDR3 totals 15 residues. Looked up from germline, CDR1 is SEHNR and CDR2 is FQNEAQ (reference sequence). For the CDR3, the DNA is TGTGCCAGCAGTTTCGTCGGGACGGCCTACAATGAGCAGTTCTTC. Its translation: CASSFVGTAYNEQFF.

This chain connects TRBV10-3 to TRBJ1-2, with TRBD1 matching 9 bases. This CDR3 region has 14 residues. Germline V gene data show CDR1 as ENHRY and CDR2 as SYGVKD. V shed 2 bases, J shed 6 bases, and the junction held 4 bases outside the gene matches. CDR3 DNA: TGTGCCATCAGTGAGCTACAGGGGGCGGATGGCTACACCTTC. Amino acids: CAISELQGADGYTF.

This sequence joins TRBV27 and TRBJ1-5; D is unresolved. V gave up 9 bases and J gave up 4 bases, with 16 bases separating them. CDR1 MNHEY and CDR2 SMNVEV come from the germline V gene (reference sequence). This CDR3 comprises 14 residues. CDR3 coding DNA: TGTGCCAGTAGGCTGGCTCGGGCGAATCAGCCCCAGCATTTT. Amino acids: CASRLARANQPQHF.

This clone was picked up one time. Other DNA sequences in this specimen translate into the identical CDR3. The chain has TRBV7-9 and TRBJ1-5; possible D gene TRBD1, 6 bases. The CDR3 covers 15 residues. Trimming removed 0 bases from V and 2 bases from J, with 8 bases in between. Germline values: CDR1 SEHNR, CDR2 FQNEAQ (reference sequence). Here the CDR3 DNA reads TGTGCCAGCAGCTTAGCGGGGGGCCGCAATCAGCCCCAGCATTTT. Translated: CASSLAGGRNQPQHF.

The chain carries TRBV5-4 and TRBJ2-2; D is undetermined. This CDR3 has 16 amino acids. The germline CDR1 and CDR2 sequences are SGHNT and YYREEE (reference sequence). Trimming removed 1 base from V and 2 bases from J, with 12 bases in between. In DNA form, the CDR3 reads TGTGCCAGCAGCTTGTCTTTGAGTCTTAACACCGGGGAGCTGTTTTTT. Translated: CASSLSLSLNTGELFF.

In its sample, this clone was seen a few times. This sequence joins TRBV6-1 and TRBJ1-2; a possible D gene is TRBD1 (5 bases). The CDR3 is 12 residues long. Trimming cost V 3 bases and J 12 bases, with 14 bases left between them. Germline CDR1 is MNHNS and CDR2 is SASEGT. The CDR3: CASSDSQGFDTF. DNA of the CDR3: TGTGCCAGCAGTGATAGCCAGGGCTTCGACACCTTC.

The chain links TRBV18 to TRBJ1-6; D not resolved. V was shortened by 3 bases and J by 7 bases, with 10 bases between the two germline ends. The CDR3 runs 14 residues. Germline V CDR1 and CDR2: KGHSH, LQKENI. The CDR3 sequence: CASSPARRNSPLHF. CDR3 in DNA: TGTGCCAGCTCACCCGCCAGGCGGAATTCACCCCTCCACTTT.

The chain has TRBV25-1 and TRBJ2-1; D gene uncertain. V dropped 1 base and J dropped 8 bases, with 3 bases sitting between them. CDR3 length equals 11 residues. The germline CDR1 and CDR2 sequences are MGHDK and SYGVNS. CDR3 nucleotides: TGTGCCAGCAGTGAATGGGATGAGCAGTTCTTC. Encoded protein: CASSEWDEQFF.

On this clone: Sequence at one end of the junction differs from germline and may be a read error. The chain joins TRBV7-9 to TRBJ1-3; D gene uncertain. Germline CDR1 is SEHNR and CDR2 is FQNEAQ (reference sequence). CDR3 length: 13 residues. CDR3 bases: TGTGCCAGCAGCTTAGAATTTGAGGAGGTGTTAAATTTT. It yields the protein CASSLEFEEVLNF.

This sequence joins TRBV27 and TRBJ2-7, with no clear D. Germline values: CDR1 MNHEY, CDR2 SMNVEV (reference sequence). Trimming left V 5 bases short and J 3 bases short, with 20 bases between. This CDR3 has 16 amino acids. The CDR3 protein is CASSPPAVKVRYEQYV. For the CDR3, the DNA is TGTGCCAGCAGTCCGCCCGCGGTGAAGGTCCGCTACGAGCAGTACGTC.

The gene calls are TRBV4-3 and TRBJ2-7; 9 bases line up with TRBD2. This CDR3 has 16 residues. Germline V gene data show CDR1 as LGHNA and CDR2 as YSLEER. J was trimmed by 2 bases and V by 1 base; bases with no gene match: 6. This CDR3 is CASSQASGNSPYEQYV. In nucleotides, the CDR3 is TGCGCCAGCAGCCAAGCTAGCGGGAACTCTCCCTACGAGCAGTACGTC.

The chain recombines TRBV9 with TRBJ1-2; D unresolved. Germline CDR1 SGDLS, CDR2 YYNGEE. The CDR3 totals 13 residues. V was shortened by 3 bases and J by 3 bases, with 9 bases between the two germline ends. The CDR3 nucleotides read TGTGCCAGCAGCGACGGACGGGACTATGGCTACACCTTC. It translates to CASSDGRDYGYTF.